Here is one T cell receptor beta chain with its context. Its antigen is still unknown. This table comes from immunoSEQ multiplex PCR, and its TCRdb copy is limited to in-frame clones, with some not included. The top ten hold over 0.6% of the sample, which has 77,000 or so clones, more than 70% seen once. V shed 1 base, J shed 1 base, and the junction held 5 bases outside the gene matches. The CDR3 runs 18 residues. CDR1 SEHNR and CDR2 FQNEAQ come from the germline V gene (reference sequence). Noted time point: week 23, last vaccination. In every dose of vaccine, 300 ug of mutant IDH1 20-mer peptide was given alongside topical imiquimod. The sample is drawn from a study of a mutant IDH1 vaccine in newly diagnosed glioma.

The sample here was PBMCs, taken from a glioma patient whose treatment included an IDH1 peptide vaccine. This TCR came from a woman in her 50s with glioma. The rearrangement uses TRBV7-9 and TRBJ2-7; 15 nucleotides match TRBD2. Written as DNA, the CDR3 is TGTGCCAGCAGCTTAGGCCGAGGACTAGCGGGAGGGTCCTACGAGCAGTACTTC. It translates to CASSLGRGLAGGSYEQYF.